This T cell receptor (beta chain) emerged from a study of blood T cell repertoires in COVID-19. Per the original data handling: Amplification of reference gene primers provided the estimated nucleated cell counts. Clones were read by immunoSEQ multiplex PCR, and TCRdb kept only the in-frame ones, dropping some. That table gives V, J and clone size, and the DNA gave D and trimming. The table has some 97,000 clones, just over 90% seen once; the top ten hold about 1.9%. The source is a man aged 50 to 60 with active COVID-19. Sequencing was carried out using peripheral blood.

CDR3 DNA: TGTGCCAGCAGCGTTGATGGCAGTTTTTCCCCAGGGTACGAGCAGTACTTC. It specifies CASSVDGSFSPGYEQYF. The chain combines TRBV7-9 with TRBJ2-7; possibly TRBD1 for D (5 bases). V dropped 5 bases and J dropped 4 bases, with 24 bases sitting between them. This CDR3 region has 17 residues. Per germline, CDR1 SEHNR and CDR2 FQNEAQ (reference sequence).